Listed below are T cell receptor beta chains from one sample, sequenced in a study of T cell responses to AZD1222 COVID-19 vaccine. Sequencing used immunoSEQ multiplex PCR; TCRdb keeps in-frame clones, though not all of them. Among 84,000 or so clones, about 86% were seen once, and the ten largest hold about 7.7%. The sequences come from peripheral blood, collected on day 0 of AZD1222 vaccination. These receptors were collected from an adult in good health. The CDR3 runs from the conserved cysteine through the conserved F or W. The order of the fields is V gene, CDR3 protein.

v_gene: TRBV27; CDR3aa: CASSLWGTSRINEQFF
v_gene: TRBV7-8; CDR3aa: CASSSRTGMTEAFF
v_gene: TRBV7-3; CDR3aa: CASSLGMGLAYEQYF
v_gene: TRBV6-1; CDR3aa: CASSDGLGRQPQHF
v_gene: TRBV28; CDR3aa: CASSLTSAYEQYF
v_gene: TRBV6-5; CDR3aa: CASSYSENQPQHF
v_gene: TRBV15; CDR3aa: CATSRERAVLADTQYF
v_gene: TRBV4-1; CDR3aa: CASSQAAGDTQYF
v_gene: TRBV11-3; CDR3aa: CASSSPAHNEQFF
v_gene: TRBV28; CDR3aa: CASGGRLAGALYYEQYF
v_gene: TRBV29-1; CDR3aa: CSVERASAGGYTF
v_gene: TRBV18; CDR3aa: CASSPPDRPSMDYTF
v_gene: TRBV20-1; CDR3aa: CSAGPPYEQYF
v_gene: TRBV30; CDR3aa: CAWKGNGGETQYF
v_gene: TRBV5-4; CDR3aa: CASRPWGIGIGGDYGYTF
v_gene: TRBV19; CDR3aa: CASSGSLAYEQYF
v_gene: TRBV2; CDR3aa: CASNKGYDSPLHF
v_gene: TRBV27; CDR3aa: CASSFGLAGVYEQFF
v_gene: TRBV6-1; CDR3aa: CASRRTGSGPQHF
v_gene: TRBV10-1; CDR3aa: CASSDLAGVQTGELFF
v_gene: TRBV24-1; CDR3aa: CATSDPGHTMPYEAFF
v_gene: TRBV14; CDR3aa: CASSLHGQGGNIQYF
v_gene: TRBV9; CDR3aa: CASSVALAGVANTGELFF
v_gene: TRBV2; CDR3aa: CASSEGGRNPYNEQFF
v_gene: TRBV14; CDR3aa: CASSQEINRAYGYTF
v_gene: TRBV2; CDR3aa: CASSERGATFYEQYF
v_gene: TRBV11-3; CDR3aa: CASSLAGLATDTQYF
v_gene: TRBV7-8; CDR3aa: CASSFTGVRYQETQYF
v_gene: TRBV7-2; CDR3aa: CASSLAASGANTGELFF
v_gene: TRBV9; CDR3aa: CASSLRDSNYYGYTF
v_gene: TRBV21-1; CDR3aa: CASSNEAFF
v_gene: TRBV19; CDR3aa: CASHLAPNTEAFF
v_gene: TRBV2; CDR3aa: CASSELGQGATEAFF
v_gene: TRBV4-1; CDR3aa: CASSQGGPAYEQYF
v_gene: TRBV30; CDR3aa: CAWTDSWGEQFF
v_gene: TRBV4-1; CDR3aa: CARPQARGTGELFF
v_gene: TRBV12-5; CDR3aa: CASGTGPTYNEQFF
v_gene: TRBV27; CDR3aa: CASSPHPGRVSSYNEQFF
v_gene: TRBV12-5; CDR3aa: CASGLGVGGAYEQYF
v_gene: TRBV19; CDR3aa: CASSPTGSEQPQHF
v_gene: TRBV18; CDR3aa: CASSPRDGQNEKLFF
v_gene: TRBV28; CDR3aa: CASRKYQPQHF
v_gene: TRBV7-9; CDR3aa: CASSATQGNGSPLHF